A single sample is the source of the 8 T cell receptor beta chains below, sequenced in a study of control samples from healthy donors and cancer patients. This table comes from immunoSEQ multiplex PCR, and its TCRdb copy is limited to in-frame clones, with some not included. The sample lists around 42,000 clones, around 94% seen once, with more than 20% in the top ten. The sequenced sample consisted of blood. The receptors stem from a man aged 60 to 69 in good health.

The V call is TRBV2, the J call TRBJ1-6; D unresolved. V dropped 3 bases and J dropped 3 bases, with 6 bases sitting between them. Germline V gives CDR1 SNHLY, CDR2 FYNNEI. The CDR3 is 14 residues long. CDR3 region: CASSESGYNSPLHF. In DNA, the CDR3 is TGTGCCAGCAGTGAGAGTGGCTATAATTCACCCCTCCACTTT.

V and J are TRBV7-9 and TRBJ1-4; 10 positions match TRBD1. After removal of 8 bases from V and 8 bases from J, the junction contained 8 bases not matched to a gene. The CDR3 has 14 amino acids. Germline CDR1 reads SEHNR; CDR2 reads FQNEAQ (reference sequence). DNA for the CDR3: TGTGCCAGCGGATCGGGACAGGGGAGCGAAAAACTGTTTTTT. Amino acid sequence: CASGSGQGSEKLFF.

J is TRBJ1-1 and V is TRBV5-5; 7 bases map to TRBD1. The trim removed 5 bases at V and 3 bases at J, leaving 7 bases unmatched. Germline V gene lookup returns CDR1 SGHKS and CDR2 YYEKEE (reference sequence). There are 14 residues in the CDR3. CDR3 nucleotides: TGTGCCAGCAGTTCGGACAGGCGCGACACTGAAGCTTTCTTT. It encodes CASSSDRRDTEAFF.

The V call is TRBV2, the J call TRBJ1-1; no clear D. The CDR3 runs 13 residues. Deletions cut 7 bases from V and 1 base from J, with 10 bases between. Looked up from germline, CDR1 is SNHLY and CDR2 is FYNNEI. In nucleotides, the CDR3 is TGTGCCAGCATTCTCGATTCGAACACTGAAGCTTTCTTT. Its translation: CASILDSNTEAFF.

J is TRBJ2-7 and V is TRBV19; 9 nucleotides align to TRBD2. Losses at the gene ends were 6 bases for V and 0 bases for J; bases not matched to a gene: 6. CDR3 length equals 15 residues. The germline CDR1 and CDR2 sequences are LNHDA and SQIVND (reference sequence). The CDR3 region has the DNA TGTGCCAGTAGCTACGGACTAGCGAACTCCTACGAGCAGTACTTC. This sequence encodes CASSYGLANSYEQYF.

V is TRBV5-3 and J is TRBJ2-7, with D possibly being TRBD1 (6 bases). TRBV5-3 is sorted into the ORF group, with uncertain function. The CDR3 contains 16 residues. V dropped 1 base and J dropped 2 bases, with 16 bases sitting between them. DNA for the CDR3: TGTGCCAGAAGCTTGAGGGGGAGAAAAGATACCTACGAGCAGTACTTC. It specifies CARSLRGRKDTYEQYF.

The V call is TRBV6-1, the J call TRBJ1-1; no reliable D call. Germline V gene data show CDR1 as MNHNS and CDR2 as SASEGT. The V gene lost 2 bases and the J gene lost 1 base, with 8 bases spanning the gap. The CDR3 is 14 amino acids. The DNA for the CDR3 is TGTGCCAGCAGTGAATTTGAGGGGAACACTGAAGCTTTCTTT. This gives the protein CASSEFEGNTEAFF.

The chain is built from TRBV18 and TRBJ2-3; D ambiguous. Per the germline V gene, CDR1 is KGHSH and CDR2 is LQKENI. CDR3 length: 15 residues. V lost 2 bases to trimming and J lost 10 bases, with 19 bases between them. The CDR3, as DNA: TGTGCCAGCTCACCAACGGAAGGAGCGTATAGTGCGCAGTATTTT. It specifies CASSPTEGAYSAQYF.